This T cell receptor (beta chain) was captured in a study of cytomegalovirus exposure and HLA in healthy donors. Broader study findings: The authors reported that TCR beta sequences could predict HLA-A and HLA-B alleles. These predictions were accurate for most subjects in the first cohort. TRBV6-2, TRBV6-3 and other indistinguishable V segments were excluded.

PCR employed 60 Vbeta and 13 Jbeta primers. In the original workflow: A later analysis tallied roughly 77 million unique TCR beta chains, around 9.9 million of them shared. Assay: immunoSEQ multiplex PCR; the TCRdb copy retains only in-frame clones and omits some. Clonal size and the V and J genes are those of that table, whereas D and trimming came from the DNA. This sample's table has roughly 78,000 clones. In regard to this clone: No antigen is known for it.

The CDR3 is 14 amino acids. Trimming took 3 bases from V and 3 from J, leaving 12 bases between them. CDR1 and CDR2 (germline): KGHSH, LQKENI. The source is a boy younger than 18 in good health and CMV-seronegative. The genes are TRBV18 and TRBJ2-7, with D possibly being TRBD1 (5 bases). The sequencing input was PBMCs. CDR3 nucleotide sequence: TGTGCCAGCTCACCTCAGGGCGACGGCTACGAGCAGTACTTC. It encodes CASSPQGDGYEQYF.